These T cell receptor beta chains were read from a single sample in a study of shared clonotypes between healthy human individuals. Assay used: immunoSEQ multiplex PCR; TCRdb lists only in-frame clones, some missing. The data contain about 960,000 clones, roughly 72% of them singletons. The source material was memory CD4+ T cells sorted from blood. Receptors originate from a man between 18 and 29 years old in good health. The conserved cysteine and the conserved F or W are not part of the CDR3 here. A row's size may be missing; if present it is once, few, many or a size class.

v_call	cdr3_length	j_call	clone_size	cdr3_aa
TRBV18	12	TRBJ1-1	-	ASSPQGIDSSFF
TRBV25-1	12	TRBJ1-4	-	ASSESGWVEKLF
TRBV2	12	TRBJ1-1	-	ASRRAGLNTEAF
TRBV19	11	TRBJ2-7	-	ASSIKGAEEQY
TRBV6-1	11	TRBJ1-1	-	ASSVGAGGEAF
TRBV29-1	13	TRBJ2-1	once	SVGGLGGVGNEQF
TRBV6-5	12	TRBJ2-7	-	ASSALTGTYEQY
TRBV5-1	10	TRBJ2-3	-	ASRDATDTQY
TRBV30	12	TRBJ2-5	-	AWSPGTSAQTQY
TRBV9	13	TRBJ1-1	-	ASSVGWSGNTEAF
TRBV9	13	TRBJ2-5	-	ASSISGGPQETQY
TRBV7-9	14	TRBJ2-5	-	ASSLTGGSVEETQY
TRBV28	10	TRBJ1-1	-	AHRQMNTEAF
TRBV14	14	TRBJ2-1	-	ASSQLGGGPYNEQF
TRBV10-3	12	TRBJ1-2	-	AISESRGEGGYT
TRBV6-1	10	TRBJ2-3	-	ASSPHTDTQY
TRBV7-7	12	TRBJ2-2	-	ASSAKTGYGELF
TRBV6-1	9	TRBJ1-2	few	ASRDSGGYT
TRBV5-1	13	TRBJ2-1	few	ASSKSFTSYNEQF
TRBV5-4	13	TRBJ2-7	-	ASSLGGQSSYEQY
TRBV6-1	11	TRBJ1-5	few	ASSEARRQPQH
TRBV5-1	12	TRBJ2-7	-	ASSWDRGGYEQY
TRBV7-2	13	TRBJ2-3	once	ASSLGVTSTDTQY
TRBV7-9	17	TRBJ1-2	few	ASSLVVGAMPQRGYGYT
TRBV30	13	TRBJ2-3	-	ASWGAGGKVDTQY
TRBV6-5	12	TRBJ2-7	-	ASSPTGISYEQY
TRBV7-8	13	TRBJ1-1	once	ASRPTNRGNTEAF
TRBV4-2	11	TRBJ1-1	-	ASSQEYEQEAF
TRBV28	11	TRBJ2-7	once	ATRGQGGYEQY
TRBV7-2	13	TRBJ1-2	-	ASSVTAGSNYGYT
TRBV5-1	10	TRBJ2-3	-	ASSLGSDTQY
TRBV4-1	13	TRBJ2-5	-	ASSSLAGGQETQY
TRBV6-6	12	TRBJ1-5	few	ASSYISLNQPQH
TRBV5-1	12	TRBJ2-7	-	ASSLRGLGDSEY
TRBV18	15	TRBJ2-3	-	ASSPNLGGSGTDTQY
TRBV9	14	TRBJ2-3	-	ASSAREGPSTDTQY
TRBV6-1	9	TRBJ1-1	-	ASSERGEAF
TRBV19	16	TRBJ1-1	-	ASSMRFLKGQGNTEAF
TRBV19	11	TRBJ2-5	-	ASSKGGGETQY
TRBV9	13	TRBJ2-3	-	ASSARDLDTDTQY
TRBV6-1	15	TRBJ1-6	-	ASSDYGATGTFSPLH